This TCR beta chain appears in the sequencing data of a study of T cells in Graves' hyperthyroidism and ophthalmopathy. Overall study results and limits: In blood, most of the thyroid clonotypes expanded above 0.001 were also present.

This clonotype came up many times. The antigen is undetermined. The germline CDR1 and CDR2 sequences are MNHEY and SVGAGI. V was clipped by 4 bases and J by 3 bases; unmatched bases: 8. This CDR3 comprises 16 residues. Amplification targeted TCR beta CDR3 regions from RNA transcripts. When the TCR CDR3 underwent first-round RT-PCR, the HTBI primer set was used. Via MiXCR, TCRdb re-called the multiplex PCR reads, giving one row per CDR3 protein. The table shows over 250,000 distinct CDR3 sequences, with about 25% occurring only once. V gene TRBV6-5 combines with J gene TRBJ2-5; 10 nucleotides agree with TRBD2. This receptor was taken from a man aged 40-49 years with Graves' hyperthyroidism that later progressed to Graves' ophthalmopathy. Sequenced: blood. CDR3 sequence (DNA): TGTGCCAGCAGTTGGGCTAGCGGGAGCGTGGAAGAGACCCAGTACTTC. Residues: CASSWASGSVEETQYF.